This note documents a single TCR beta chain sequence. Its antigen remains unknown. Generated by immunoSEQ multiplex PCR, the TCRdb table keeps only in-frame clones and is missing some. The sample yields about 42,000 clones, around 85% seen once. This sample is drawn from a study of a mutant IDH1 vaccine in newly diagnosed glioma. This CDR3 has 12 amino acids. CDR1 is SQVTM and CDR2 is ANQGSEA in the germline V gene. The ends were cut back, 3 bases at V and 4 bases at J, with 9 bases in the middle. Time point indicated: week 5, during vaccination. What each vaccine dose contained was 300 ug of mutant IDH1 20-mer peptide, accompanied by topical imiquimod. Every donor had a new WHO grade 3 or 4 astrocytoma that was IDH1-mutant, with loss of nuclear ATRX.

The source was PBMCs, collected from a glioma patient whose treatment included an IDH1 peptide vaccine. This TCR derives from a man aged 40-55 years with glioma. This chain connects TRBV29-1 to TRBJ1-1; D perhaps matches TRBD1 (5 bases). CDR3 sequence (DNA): TGCAGCGTTGAGGGCGGGGGCACTGAAGCTTTCTTT. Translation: CSVEGGGTEAFF.